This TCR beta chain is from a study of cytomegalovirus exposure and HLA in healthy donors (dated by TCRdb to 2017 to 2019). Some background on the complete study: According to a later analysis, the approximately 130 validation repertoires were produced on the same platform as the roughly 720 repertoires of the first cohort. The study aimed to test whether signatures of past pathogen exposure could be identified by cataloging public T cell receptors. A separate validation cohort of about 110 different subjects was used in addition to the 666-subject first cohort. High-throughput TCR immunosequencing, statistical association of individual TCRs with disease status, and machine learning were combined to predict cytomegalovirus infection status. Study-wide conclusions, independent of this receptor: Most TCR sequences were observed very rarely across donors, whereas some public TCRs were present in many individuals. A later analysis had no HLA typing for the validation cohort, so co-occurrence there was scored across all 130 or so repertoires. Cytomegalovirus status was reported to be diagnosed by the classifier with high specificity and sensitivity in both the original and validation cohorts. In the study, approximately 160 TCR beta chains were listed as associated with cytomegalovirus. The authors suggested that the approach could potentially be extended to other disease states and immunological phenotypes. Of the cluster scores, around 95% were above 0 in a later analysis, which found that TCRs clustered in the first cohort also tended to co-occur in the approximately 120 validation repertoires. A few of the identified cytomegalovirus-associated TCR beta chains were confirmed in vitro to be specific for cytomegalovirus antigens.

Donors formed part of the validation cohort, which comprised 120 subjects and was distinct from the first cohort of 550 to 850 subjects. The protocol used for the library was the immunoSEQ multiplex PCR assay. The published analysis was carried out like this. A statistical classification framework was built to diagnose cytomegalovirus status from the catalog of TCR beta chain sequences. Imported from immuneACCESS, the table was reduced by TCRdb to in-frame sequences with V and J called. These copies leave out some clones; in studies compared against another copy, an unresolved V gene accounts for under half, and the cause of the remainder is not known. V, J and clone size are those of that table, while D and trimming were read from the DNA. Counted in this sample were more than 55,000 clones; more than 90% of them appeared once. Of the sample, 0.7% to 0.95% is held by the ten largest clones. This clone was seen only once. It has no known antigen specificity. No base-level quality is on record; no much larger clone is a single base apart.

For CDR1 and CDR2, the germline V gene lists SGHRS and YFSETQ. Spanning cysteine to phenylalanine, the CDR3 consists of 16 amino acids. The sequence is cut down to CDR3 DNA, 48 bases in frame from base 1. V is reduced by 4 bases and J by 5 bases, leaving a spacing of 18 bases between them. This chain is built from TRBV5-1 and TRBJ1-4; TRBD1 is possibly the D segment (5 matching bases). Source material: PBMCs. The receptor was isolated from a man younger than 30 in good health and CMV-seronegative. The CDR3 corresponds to CASSPVGQGQNEKLFF. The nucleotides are TGCGCCAGCAGCCCAGTGGGTCAGGGTCAGAATGAAAAACTGTTTTTT.